A single sample is the source of the 9 T cell receptor beta chains below, sequenced in a study of control samples from healthy donors and cancer patients. Assay used: immunoSEQ multiplex PCR; TCRdb lists only in-frame clones, some missing. This table has about 89,000 clones, around nine tenths appearing once. Input material: blood. The receptors were sampled from a man younger than 40 in good health.

As regards this clone: This same CDR3 is encoded by further DNA sequences in the sample. The rearrangement links TRBV12-3 or TRBV12-4 to TRBJ1-2; no firm D call. The length of the CDR3 is 12 residues. V lost 1 base and J 4 bases, leaving 4 bases between the germline ends. CDR3 in amino acids: CASSLGSYGYTF. The CDR3 nucleotides read TGTGCCAGCAGTTTAGGATCCTATGGCTACACCTTC.

This sequence joins TRBV6-5 and TRBJ2-5; tentative D call: TRBD2 (6 bases). Germline CDR1 is MNHEY and CDR2 is SVGAGI. Trimming stripped 4 bases from V and 1 base from J, with 13 bases between. This CDR3 comprises 15 residues. The CDR3 sequence: CASSSPRRAQETQYF. The CDR3 DNA follows: TGTGCCAGCAGTTCCCCCCGGAGGGCCCAAGAGACCCAGTACTTC.

This chain links TRBV7-2 with TRBJ1-1; the D gene is possibly TRBD1 (6 bases). This CDR3 has 13 residues. Germline V gives CDR1 SGHTA, CDR2 FQGNSA. The V and J ends lost 3 bases and 3 bases respectively, with 8 bases between them. In DNA form, the CDR3 reads TGTGCCAGCAGCTTCAAGGGGGACACTGAAGCTTTCTTT. Residues: CASSFKGDTEAFF.

Turning to this clone: Other nucleotide sequences from this sample produce the same CDR3. This chain uses TRBV4-1 with TRBJ1-2, with a tentative D call TRBD1 (6 bases). The V end was cut by 0 bases, the J end by 4 bases, with 12 bases between. The CDR3 extends over 15 amino acids. Germline V gene lookup returns CDR1 MGHRA and CDR2 YSYEKL. DNA of the CDR3: TGCGCCAGCAGCCAAGAGCGGGGGCGAGGCTATGGCTACACCTTC. Translated: CASSQERGRGYGYTF.

A single count supports this clone. This chain links TRBV29-1 with TRBJ1-1; maybe TRBD1 (5 bases). The germline CDR1 and CDR2 sequences are SQVTM and ANQGSEA. V lost 0 bases and J 0 bases, leaving 14 bases between the germline ends. This CDR3 is built from 16 residues. CDR3: CSVEDRGVMMNTEAFF. The DNA of the CDR3 is TGCAGCGTTGAAGATCGGGGGGTCATGATGAACACTGAAGCTTTCTTT.

The chain combines TRBV5-4 with TRBJ2-3; tentatively, D is TRBD1 (6 bases). The CDR3 is 15 residues long. CDR1 is SGHNT, CDR2 YYREEE, per germline (reference sequence). The V end was cut by 5 bases, the J end by 0 bases, with 13 bases between. CDR3 in DNA: TGTGCCAGCAGTTTCTACAGGGCTAGCACAGATACGCAGTATTTT. It encodes CASSFYRASTDTQYF.

J is TRBJ2-1 and V is TRBV19; 9 nucleotides match TRBD1. V shed 5 bases, J shed 9 bases, and the junction held 8 bases outside the gene matches. In germline, CDR1 is LNHDA, CDR2 SQIVND (reference sequence). The CDR3 is made up of 14 amino acids. The CDR3: CASSSGQGAGEQFF. Written as DNA, the CDR3 is TGTGCCAGTAGTTCGGGACAGGGCGCGGGTGAGCAGTTCTTC.

This clone was seen just once. This chain joins TRBV27 and TRBJ1-1; D unresolved. This CDR3 has 15 residues. Trimming removed 7 bases from V and 1 base from J, with 16 bases in between. Germline V gene lookup returns CDR1 MNHEY and CDR2 SMNVEV (reference sequence). The CDR3 sequence: CASKKSTVRNTEAFF. The CDR3 nucleotides read TGTGCCAGCAAGAAGTCTACTGTGAGGAACACTGAAGCTTTCTTT.

The chain carries TRBV19 and TRBJ1-2, with TRBD1 matching over 7 bases. V shed 3 bases and J 2 bases; nucleotides not matched to a gene: 9. The CDR3 consists of 16 residues. Germline V gives CDR1 LNHDA, CDR2 SQIVND (reference sequence). CDR3 protein: CASSMSGTAGNYGYTF. DNA of the CDR3: TGTGCCAGTAGTATGTCGGGGACAGCAGGAAACTATGGCTACACCTTC.